This entry features one T cell receptor (beta chain) sequence. One end of the junction is discordant with germline, which a read error may explain. Assay used: immunoSEQ multiplex PCR; TCRdb lists only in-frame clones, some missing. The sample yields about 260,000 clones, 85% to 90% seen once. This sample stems from a study of blood T cell repertoires in COVID-19. Looked up from germline, CDR1 is SQVTM and CDR2 is ANQGSEA. This CDR3 is 13 amino acids long. This clonotype was sampled from a woman aged 40 to 55 who had recovered from COVID-19. The chain recombines TRBV29-1 with TRBJ2-2; D could derive from TRBD1 or TRBD2 (6 bases each). Specimen: peripheral blood. The CDR3 region is CNVEGGHTGELFF. CDR3 in DNA: TGCAACGTTGAAGGGGGGCACACCGGGGAGCTGTTTTTT.